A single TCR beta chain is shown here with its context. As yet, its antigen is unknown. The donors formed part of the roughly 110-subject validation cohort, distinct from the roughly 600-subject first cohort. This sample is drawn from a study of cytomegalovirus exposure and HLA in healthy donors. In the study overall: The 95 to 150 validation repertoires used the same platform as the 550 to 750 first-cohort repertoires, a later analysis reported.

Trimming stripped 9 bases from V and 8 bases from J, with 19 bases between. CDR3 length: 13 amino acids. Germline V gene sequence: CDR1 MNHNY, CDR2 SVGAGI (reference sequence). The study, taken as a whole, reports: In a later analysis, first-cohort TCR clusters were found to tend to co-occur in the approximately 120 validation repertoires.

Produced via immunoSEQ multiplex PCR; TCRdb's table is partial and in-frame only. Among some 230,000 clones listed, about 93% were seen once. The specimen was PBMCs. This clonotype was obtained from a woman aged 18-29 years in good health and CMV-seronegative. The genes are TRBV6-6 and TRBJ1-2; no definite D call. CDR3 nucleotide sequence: TGTGCCAGTGTCGAGGGCTCTCTGGGCGGCTACACCTTC. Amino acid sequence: CASVEGSLGGYTF.